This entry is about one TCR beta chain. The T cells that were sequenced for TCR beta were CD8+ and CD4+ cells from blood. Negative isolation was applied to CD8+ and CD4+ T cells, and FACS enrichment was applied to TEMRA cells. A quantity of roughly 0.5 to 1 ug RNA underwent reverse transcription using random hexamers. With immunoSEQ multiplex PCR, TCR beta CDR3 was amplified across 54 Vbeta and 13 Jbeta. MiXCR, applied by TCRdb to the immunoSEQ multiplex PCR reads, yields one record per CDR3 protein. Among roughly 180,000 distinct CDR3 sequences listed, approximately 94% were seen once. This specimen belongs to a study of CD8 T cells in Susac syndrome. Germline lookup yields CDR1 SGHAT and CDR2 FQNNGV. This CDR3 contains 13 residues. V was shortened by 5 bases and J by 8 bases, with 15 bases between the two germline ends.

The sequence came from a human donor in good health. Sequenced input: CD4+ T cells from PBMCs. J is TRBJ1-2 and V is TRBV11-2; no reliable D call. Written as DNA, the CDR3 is TGTGCCAGCAGCCCCGCCTTCCCGAGGGGCTACACCTTC. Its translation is CASSPAFPRGYTF.